This T cell receptor beta chain is from a study of T-cell reconstitution after alpha-beta-depleted transplantation in children. During its preparation, the TCRbeta library received unique molecular identifiers. TCRdb passed the PCR reads through MiXCR, listing each CDR3 protein once. The data show hundreds of thousands of distinct CDR3 sequences, with 16% seen just once and about 1.1% held by the top ten. J lost 2 bases, V lost 3 bases, and 13 bases had no gene match. The CDR3 loop spans 17 amino acids. Germline V gene sequence: CDR1 SGHTA, CDR2 FQGTGA. In its sample, this clonotype was seen a few times.

V usage is TRBV7-3 and J usage is TRBJ2-7; TRBD1 agrees at 7 bases. The input for sequencing was PBMCs from the stem cell graft donor, taken from the stem cell graft. This receptor was identified in a human donor who donated a stem cell graft to a child with acute myeloid leukemia. The DNA for the CDR3 is TGTGCCAGCAGCTTTTACCCACGACCGGGACAGCCCTACGAGCAGTACTTC. Translation: CASSFYPRPGQPYEQYF.